This T cell receptor beta chain was sequenced during a study of blood T cell repertoires in COVID-19. Study summary: Specimens from acute and convalescent COVID-19 originated in the United States, Italy and Spain. PBMCs, B-cell-depleted T cells, or T cells were the source of the cDNA or gDNA that made up the material.

Enrolment of Seattle patients took place during active infection, and they were followed longitudinally. Looked up from germline, CDR1 is SGHNT and CDR2 is YYREEE (reference sequence). CDR3 length: 16 residues. V dropped 7 bases and J dropped 5; count of bases not matched to a gene: 12. As processed by the authors: Amplification of reference gene primers provided the estimated nucleated cell counts. Assay used: immunoSEQ multiplex PCR; TCRdb lists only in-frame clones, some missing. The D gene and trimming were derived from the DNA, and the V and J assignments and clone size from that table. The sample records over 150,000 clones, approximately 80% being singletons.

The receptor was isolated from a woman aged 40-49 years with COVID-19, enrolled during active disease. The chain recombines TRBV5-4 with TRBJ2-1; 10 nucleotides align to TRBD2. The material sequenced was peripheral blood. CDR3 sequence reads: CASRRDSGRTNNEQFF. DNA for the CDR3: TGTGCCAGCCGCCGGGATAGCGGGAGGACCAACAATGAGCAGTTCTTC.